Each of the 2 T cell receptor beta chains below was sequenced from the same sample in a study of response to subunit inactivated influenza vaccine. TCRdb passed the RT-PCR reads through MiXCR, listing each CDR3 protein once. This sample has around 580,000 distinct CDR3 sequences, with roughly 10% found just once. This specimen was PBMCs from blood, taken on the day of vaccination. These receptors were obtained from a man aged 50 to 60 who received an inactivated influenza vaccine.

In its sample, this clonotype was seen a few times. This chain joins TRBV7-2 and TRBJ2-3; the match to TRBD1 covers 9 bases. The V gene's germline CDR1 is SGHTA and CDR2 FQGNSA. With 0 bases clipped from V and 1 base from J, the junction kept 2 bases outside the gene matches. CDR3 length: 16 amino acids. The CDR3 loop is CASSLARTGGTDTQYF. Written as DNA, the CDR3 is TGTGCCAGCAGCTTAGCGCGGACAGGGGGCACAGATACGCAGTATTTT. The whole variable domain, remainder taken from reference TRBV7-2 and TRBJ2-3, is GAGVSQSPSNKVTEKGKDVELRCDPISGHTALYWYRQSLGQGLEFLIYFQGNSAPDKSGLPSDRFSAERTGGSVSTLTIQRTQQEDSAVYLCASSLARTGGTDTQYFGPGTRLTVL.

This clonotype was counted only a few times. This chain connects TRBV12-3 or TRBV12-4 to TRBJ2-1; TRBD2 matches at 12 bases. With 3 bases clipped from V and 9 bases from J, the junction kept 6 bases outside the gene matches. This CDR3 region has 15 residues. In DNA form, the CDR3 reads TGTGCCAGCAGTTTGTTGACTAGCGGGAGTTCTGAGCAGTTCTTC. Translation gives CASSLLTSGSSEQFF.